This is a list of T cell receptor beta chains from one sample in a study of beta chain features in type 1 diabetes. Generated by immunoSEQ multiplex PCR, the TCRdb table keeps only in-frame clones and is missing some. The table records more than 150,000 clones, roughly an eighth of them present only once. Sequenced sample: central memory CD4+ T cells from blood. The receptors shown here come from a woman between 18 and 29 years old in good health. Each CDR3 is given with its conserved first and last residue. Each record gives: J gene, clone size, V gene, D gene, CDR3 length, CDR3 protein, CDR3 DNA. D genes are given only for firm matches. Clone sizes are given selectively: once, few, many, or a class where the clone is expanded.

j_gene: TRBJ2-7; abundance: few; v_gene: TRBV9; d_gene: .; len: 14; CDR3aa: CASSAKGLGNEQYF; CDR3nt: TGTGCCAGCAGCGCGAAGGGGCTGGGGAACGAGCAGTACTTC
j_gene: TRBJ2-2; abundance: few; v_gene: TRBV28; d_gene: .; len: 15; CDR3aa: CASCQWGGAGGELFF; CDR3nt: TGTGCCAGCTGCCAATGGGGGGGGGCCGGCGGGGAGCTGTTTTTT
j_gene: TRBJ2-1; abundance: few; v_gene: TRBV7-2; d_gene: .; len: 15; CDR3aa: CASSFTGQIYNEQFF; CDR3nt: TGTGCCAGCAGCTTTACGGGACAAATCTACAATGAGCAGTTCTTC
j_gene: TRBJ1-1; abundance: many; v_gene: TRBV27; d_gene: .; len: 14; CDR3aa: CASSFTGRVTEAFF; CDR3nt: TGTGCCAGCAGTTTCACAGGGAGGGTCACTGAAGCTTTCTTT
j_gene: TRBJ2-5; abundance: few; v_gene: TRBV29-1; d_gene: .; len: 9; CDR3aa: CSAPETQYF; CDR3nt: TGCAGCGCTCCAGAGACCCAGTACTTC
j_gene: TRBJ1-2; abundance: many; v_gene: TRBV9; d_gene: .; len: 12; CDR3aa: CASSGQTYGYTF; CDR3nt: TGTGCCAGCAGCGGACAGACGTATGGCTACACCTTC
j_gene: TRBJ2-1; abundance: .; v_gene: TRBV30; d_gene: .; len: 16; CDR3aa: CAWSDLGVSSYNEQFF; CDR3nt: TGTGCCTGGAGTGACTTAGGGGTTAGCTCCTACAATGAGCAGTTCTTC
j_gene: TRBJ2-1; abundance: .; v_gene: TRBV19; d_gene: TRBD2; len: 15; CDR3aa: CASSYHSGGNNEQFF; CDR3nt: TGTGCCAGTAGTTACCATAGCGGGGGAAACAATGAGCAGTTCTTC
j_gene: TRBJ1-2; abundance: .; v_gene: TRBV28; d_gene: TRBD1; len: 14; CDR3aa: CASTTGERVYGYTF; CDR3nt: TGTGCCAGCACCACAGGGGAACGTGTCTATGGCTACACCTTC
j_gene: TRBJ1-3; abundance: .; v_gene: TRBV5-4; d_gene: .; len: 13; CDR3aa: CASSFSSGNTIYF; CDR3nt: TGTGCCAGCAGTTTCAGCTCTGGAAACACCATATATTTT
j_gene: TRBJ2-6; abundance: few; v_gene: TRBV30; d_gene: .; len: 12; CDR3aa: CAWTSGANVLTF; CDR3nt: TGTGCCTGGACATCTGGGGCCAACGTCCTGACTTTC
j_gene: TRBJ1-5; abundance: .; v_gene: TRBV28; d_gene: TRBD1; len: 15; CDR3aa: CATIQGTEYNQPQHF; CDR3nt: TGTGCCACCATTCAAGGGACAGAGTACAATCAGCCCCAGCATTTT
j_gene: TRBJ2-5; abundance: .; v_gene: TRBV18; d_gene: TRBD1; len: 15; CDR3aa: CASSRGTGVIETQYF; CDR3nt: TGTGCCAGCTCACGAGGGACAGGGGTCATCGAGACCCAGTACTTC
j_gene: TRBJ2-5; abundance: once; v_gene: TRBV11-2; d_gene: TRBD1; len: 15; CDR3aa: CASSLRDRGTETQYF; CDR3nt: TGTGCCAGCAGCCTAAGGGACAGGGGGACAGAGACCCAGTACTTC
j_gene: TRBJ2-5; abundance: .; v_gene: TRBV4-1; d_gene: TRBD1; len: 15; CDR3aa: CASSLTQGAGETQYF; CDR3nt: TGCGCCAGCAGCCTTACACAGGGGGCTGGCGAGACCCAGTACTTC
j_gene: TRBJ1-2; abundance: many; v_gene: TRBV7-2; d_gene: .; len: 14; CDR3aa: CASSFYQGNYGYTF; CDR3nt: TGTGCCAGCAGCTTTTATCAGGGAAACTATGGCTACACCTTC
j_gene: TRBJ2-7; abundance: .; v_gene: TRBV7-7; d_gene: .; len: 13; CDR3aa: CASSFSQGYEQYF; CDR3nt: TGTGCTAGCAGCTTCAGCCAGGGGTACGAGCAGTACTTC
j_gene: TRBJ2-2; abundance: .; v_gene: TRBV5-1; d_gene: .; len: 16; CDR3aa: CASSLVSGGNTGELFF; CDR3nt: TGCGCCAGCAGCTTGGTTAGCGGTGGGAACACCGGGGAGCTGTTTTTT
j_gene: TRBJ2-3; abundance: once; v_gene: TRBV5-4; d_gene: TRBD1; len: 17; CDR3aa: CASSYYRGVTSTDTQYF; CDR3nt: TGTGCCAGCAGCTACTACAGGGGAGTCACTAGCACAGATACGCAGTATTTT
j_gene: TRBJ2-3; abundance: .; v_gene: TRBV30; d_gene: .; len: 12; CDR3aa: CAWERDTDTQYF; CDR3nt: TGTGCCTGGGAACGGGATACAGATACGCAGTATTTT
j_gene: TRBJ2-7; abundance: once; v_gene: TRBV7-8; d_gene: TRBD2; len: 15; CDR3aa: CASSLREGKVYEQYF; CDR3nt: TGTGCCAGCAGCTTAAGGGAGGGGAAGGTCTACGAGCAGTACTTC
j_gene: TRBJ2-2; abundance: .; v_gene: TRBV21-1; d_gene: .; len: 15; CDR3aa: CASVSRLTNTGELFF; CDR3nt: TGTGCCAGCGTATCTAGGCTTACGAACACCGGGGAGCTGTTTTTT
j_gene: TRBJ2-1; abundance: few; v_gene: TRBV29-1; d_gene: TRBD2; len: 13; CDR3aa: CSVQAGGRGEQFF; CDR3nt: TGCAGCGTTCAAGCGGGAGGCCGAGGTGAGCAGTTCTTC
j_gene: TRBJ1-4; abundance: .; v_gene: TRBV19; d_gene: TRBD1; len: 14; CDR3aa: CATLNRGEKEKLFF; CDR3nt: TGTGCCACGCTCAACAGGGGCGAGAAAGAAAAACTGTTTTTT
j_gene: TRBJ2-7; abundance: .; v_gene: TRBV5-1; d_gene: .; len: 15; CDR3aa: CASSSRQPGTYEQYF; CDR3nt: TGCGCCAGCAGCTCTCGACAGCCTGGGACCTACGAGCAGTACTTC
j_gene: TRBJ2-1; abundance: .; v_gene: TRBV28; d_gene: TRBD2; len: 13; CDR3aa: CASSSGAYNEQFF; CDR3nt: TGTGCCAGTTCTAGCGGTGCCTACAATGAGCAGTTCTTC
j_gene: TRBJ1-3; abundance: .; v_gene: TRBV5-1; d_gene: .; len: 15; CDR3aa: CASSLDFNSGNTIYF; CDR3nt: TGCGCCAGCAGCTTAGACTTCAACTCTGGAAACACCATATATTTT
j_gene: TRBJ1-4; abundance: few; v_gene: TRBV7-9; d_gene: .; len: 14; CDR3aa: CASSLGTANEKLFF; CDR3nt: TGTGCCAGCAGCTTAGGGACAGCTAATGAAAAACTGTTTTTT
j_gene: TRBJ1-5; abundance: .; v_gene: TRBV28; d_gene: .; len: 14; CDR3aa: CASNPGDLNQPQHF; CDR3nt: TGTGCCAGCAACCCGGGTGACCTCAATCAGCCCCAGCATTTT
j_gene: TRBJ1-5; abundance: .; v_gene: TRBV4-2; d_gene: .; len: 15; CDR3aa: CASSQEVGSQGAQHF; CDR3nt: TGTGCCAGCAGCCAAGAGGTTGGGTCCCAAGGGGCCCAGCATTTT
j_gene: TRBJ2-1; abundance: .; v_gene: TRBV28; d_gene: TRBD1; len: 15; CDR3aa: CASIGQAGSYNEQFF; CDR3nt: TGTGCCAGCATCGGACAGGCGGGCTCCTACAATGAGCAGTTCTTC
j_gene: TRBJ2-3; abundance: .; v_gene: TRBV11-2; d_gene: .; len: 15; CDR3aa: CASSLDHGGTDTQYF; CDR3nt: TGTGCCAGCAGCTTAGATCACGGGGGTACAGATACGCAGTATTTT
j_gene: TRBJ2-2; abundance: .; v_gene: TRBV5-5; d_gene: TRBD2; len: 15; CDR3aa: CASSLAGQNTGELFF; CDR3nt: TGTGCCAGCTCCTTAGCGGGACAGAACACCGGGGAGCTGTTTTTT
j_gene: TRBJ2-1; abundance: many; v_gene: TRBV19; d_gene: TRBD2; len: 14; CDR3aa: CASSIAGVVNEQFF; CDR3nt: TGTGCCAGTAGTATCGCGGGAGTAGTCAATGAGCAGTTCTTC
j_gene: TRBJ2-5; abundance: few; v_gene: TRBV6-5; d_gene: .; len: 13; CDR3aa: CASSYLGTQAQYF; CDR3nt: TGTGCCAGCAGTTACCTAGGAACGCAAGCCCAGTACTTC
j_gene: TRBJ2-3; abundance: .; v_gene: TRBV30; d_gene: TRBD2; len: 15; CDR3aa: CAWSVTSANTDTQYF; CDR3nt: TGTGCCTGGAGTGTTACTAGCGCTAACACAGATACGCAGTATTTT
j_gene: TRBJ2-2; abundance: .; v_gene: TRBV25-1; d_gene: TRBD1; len: 16; CDR3aa: CASSGGQGANTGELFF; CDR3nt: TGTGCCAGCAGTGGCGGACAGGGAGCGAACACCGGGGAGCTGTTTTTT
j_gene: TRBJ2-5; abundance: .; v_gene: TRBV6-6; d_gene: .; len: 14; CDR3aa: CASSYARSKETQYF; CDR3nt: TGTGCCAGCAGTTACGCGCGGAGCAAAGAGACCCAGTACTTC
j_gene: TRBJ2-5; abundance: few; v_gene: TRBV29-1; d_gene: .; len: 12; CDR3aa: CSVEETSETQYF; CDR3nt: TGCAGCGTTGAAGAGACTTCGGAGACCCAGTACTTC
j_gene: TRBJ2-7; abundance: .; v_gene: TRBV5-1; d_gene: TRBD1; len: 15; CDR3aa: CASSLENRGGDEQYF; CDR3nt: TGCGCCAGCAGCTTGGAGAACAGGGGTGGGGACGAGCAGTACTTC
j_gene: TRBJ2-6; abundance: few; v_gene: TRBV7-2; d_gene: .; len: 14; CDR3aa: CASSVSSGANVLTF; CDR3nt: TGTGCCAGCAGCGTCAGCTCTGGGGCCAACGTCCTGACTTTC
j_gene: TRBJ2-3; abundance: few; v_gene: TRBV4-2; d_gene: .; len: 15; CDR3aa: CASSQDSSSTDTQYF; CDR3nt: TGTGCCAGCAGCCAAGATTCTTCTAGCACAGATACGCAGTATTTT
j_gene: TRBJ2-7; abundance: few; v_gene: TRBV11-3; d_gene: TRBD1; len: 16; CDR3aa: CASSSIGQGDSYEQYF; CDR3nt: TGTGCCAGCAGCTCGATCGGACAGGGAGATTCCTACGAGCAGTACTTC
j_gene: TRBJ2-7; abundance: .; v_gene: TRBV7-2; d_gene: .; len: 13; CDR3aa: CASSPGSLYEQYF; CDR3nt: TGTGCCAGCAGCCCCGGGTCCTTATACGAGCAGTACTTC
j_gene: TRBJ1-2; abundance: few; v_gene: TRBV7-3; d_gene: .; len: 15; CDR3aa: CASSLRGGTTYGYTF; CDR3nt: TGTGCCAGCAGCTTACGGGGGGGCACTACCTATGGCTACACCTTC
j_gene: TRBJ2-7; abundance: .; v_gene: TRBV28; d_gene: TRBD1; len: 13; CDR3aa: CASSRQGGNEQYF; CDR3nt: TGTGCCAGCAGCAGACAGGGGGGGAACGAGCAGTACTTC
j_gene: TRBJ2-5; abundance: .; v_gene: TRBV11-2; d_gene: TRBD1; len: 17; CDR3aa: CASSLGSDRDFQETQYF; CDR3nt: TGTGCCAGCAGCTTAGGATCAGACAGGGATTTCCAAGAGACCCAGTACTTC
j_gene: TRBJ2-2; abundance: .; v_gene: TRBV5-4; d_gene: .; len: 14; CDR3aa: CASSLLEGAGELFF; CDR3nt: TGTGCCAGCAGCTTGCTCGAGGGTGCCGGGGAGCTGTTTTTT
j_gene: TRBJ2-3; abundance: .; v_gene: TRBV9; d_gene: .; len: 16; CDR3aa: CASSVGRLTSTDTQYF; CDR3nt: TGTGCCAGCAGCGTAGGGAGGTTAACTAGCACAGATACGCAGTATTTT
j_gene: TRBJ2-3; abundance: .; v_gene: TRBV9; d_gene: .; len: 14; CDR3aa: CASSDRAGTDTQYF; CDR3nt: TGTGCCAGCAGCGATAGAGCGGGCACAGATACGCAGTATTTT
j_gene: TRBJ2-5; abundance: .; v_gene: TRBV28; d_gene: .; len: 15; CDR3aa: CASSLYPGLSETQYF; CDR3nt: TGTGCCAGCAGTTTATACCCAGGGTTGAGCGAGACCCAGTACTTC
j_gene: TRBJ2-1; abundance: .; v_gene: TRBV6-1; d_gene: TRBD1; len: 16; CDR3aa: CASSGVKGAIYNEQFF; CDR3nt: TGTGCCAGCAGTGGAGTCAAGGGGGCTATCTACAATGAGCAGTTCTTC
j_gene: TRBJ1-3; abundance: .; v_gene: TRBV5-1; d_gene: .; len: 16; CDR3aa: CASSLEKANSGNTIYF; CDR3nt: TGCGCCAGCAGCTTGGAAAAAGCTAACTCTGGAAACACCATATATTTT
j_gene: TRBJ1-5; abundance: .; v_gene: TRBV19; d_gene: .; len: 15; CDR3aa: CASSPNRDSNQPQHF; CDR3nt: TGTGCCAGTAGTCCAAACAGGGACAGCAATCAGCCCCAGCATTTT
j_gene: TRBJ2-5; abundance: few; v_gene: TRBV5-1; d_gene: TRBD1; len: 16; CDR3aa: CASSFQTGLGEETQYF; CDR3nt: TGCGCCAGCAGCTTCCAGACAGGGCTTGGTGAGGAGACCCAGTACTTC